Listed here are 3 T cell receptor beta chains from one sample, sequenced in a study of T cell responses to AZD1222 COVID-19 vaccine. Assay used: immunoSEQ multiplex PCR; TCRdb lists only in-frame clones, some missing. The data hold fewer than 180,000 clones, with approximately 92% observed a single time. The material sequenced was peripheral blood, taken 28 days after the second AZD1222 dose. These receptors all stem from an adult who received the AZD1222 COVID-19 vaccine.

The rearrangement links TRBV5-8 to TRBJ1-3; unclear D gene. The CDR3 covers 15 residues. V was pared by 4 bases and J by 2 bases, with 13 bases between. The germline gives CDR1 SGHTS, CDR2 YDEGEE. This CDR3 is CASSQGEAAGNTIYF. CDR3 coding DNA: TGTGCCAGCAGCCAAGGTGAGGCGGCTGGAAACACCATATATTTT. The full variable domain, with the rest looked up from reference TRBV5-8 and TRBJ1-3, is EAGVTQSPTHLIKTRGQQATLRCSPISGHTSVYWYQQALGLGLQFLLWYDEGEERNRGNFPPRFSGRQFPNYSSELNVNALELEDSALYLCASSQGEAAGNTIYFGEGSWLTVV.

J is TRBJ2-7 and V is TRBV19; 8 bases map to TRBD1. The CDR3 runs 16 residues. The V segment lost 3 bases and the J segment 1 base; nucleotides outside the gene matches: 8. The germline gives CDR1 LNHDA, CDR2 SQIVND (reference sequence). DNA of the CDR3: TGTGCCAGTAGTATCCGAAACCGGGACAGGTCCTACGAGCAGTACTTC. Its protein is CASSIRNRDRSYEQYF.

The chain is built from TRBV23-1 and TRBJ1-4; 8 bases map to TRBD1. TRBV23-1 is noted as an ORF with a role that remains uncertain. This CDR3 comprises 16 residues. With 4 bases clipped from V and 8 bases from J, the junction kept 12 bases outside the gene matches. CDR3 protein: CASSPLSDRVVEKLFF. CDR3 coding DNA: TGCGCCAGCAGTCCACTCTCGGACAGGGTGGTGGAAAAACTGTTTTTT.